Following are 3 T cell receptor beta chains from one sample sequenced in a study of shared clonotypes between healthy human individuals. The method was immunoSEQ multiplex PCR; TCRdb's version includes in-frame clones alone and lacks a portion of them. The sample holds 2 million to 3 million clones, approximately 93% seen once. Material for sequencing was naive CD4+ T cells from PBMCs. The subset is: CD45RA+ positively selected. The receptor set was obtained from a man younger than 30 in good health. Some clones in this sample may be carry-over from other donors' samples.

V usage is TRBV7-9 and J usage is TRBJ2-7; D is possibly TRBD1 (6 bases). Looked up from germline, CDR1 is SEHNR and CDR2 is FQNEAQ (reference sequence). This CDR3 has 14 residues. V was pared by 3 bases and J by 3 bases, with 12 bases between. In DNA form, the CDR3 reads TGTGCCAGCAGCTTTACAGGGCAGATCTACGAGCAGTACTTC. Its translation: CASSFTGQIYEQYF.

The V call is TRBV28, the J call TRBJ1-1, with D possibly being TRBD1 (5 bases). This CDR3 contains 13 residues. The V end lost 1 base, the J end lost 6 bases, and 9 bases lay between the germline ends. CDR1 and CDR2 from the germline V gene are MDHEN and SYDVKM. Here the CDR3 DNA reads TGTGCCAGCAGTTTATTACAGGTCTCTGAAGCTTTCTTT. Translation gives CASSLLQVSEAFF.

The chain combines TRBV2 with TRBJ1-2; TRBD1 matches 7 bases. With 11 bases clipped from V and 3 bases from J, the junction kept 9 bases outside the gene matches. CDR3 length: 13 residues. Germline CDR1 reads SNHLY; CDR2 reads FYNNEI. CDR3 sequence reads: CAGRRDRDYGYTF. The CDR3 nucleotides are TGTGCCGGAAGAAGAGACAGGGACTATGGCTACACCTTC.